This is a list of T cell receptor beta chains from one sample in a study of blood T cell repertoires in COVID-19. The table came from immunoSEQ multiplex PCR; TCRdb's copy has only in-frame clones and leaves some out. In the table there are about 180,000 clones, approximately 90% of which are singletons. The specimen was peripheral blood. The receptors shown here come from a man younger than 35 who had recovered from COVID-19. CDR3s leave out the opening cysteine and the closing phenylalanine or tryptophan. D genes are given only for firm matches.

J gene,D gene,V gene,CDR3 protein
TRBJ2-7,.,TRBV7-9,ASSFAGRNSYEQY
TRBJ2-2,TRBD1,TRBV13,ASSRTTGEPVGELF
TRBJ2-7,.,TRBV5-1,ASSLLVTDTVQY
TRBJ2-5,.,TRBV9,ASGSGTGFGETQY
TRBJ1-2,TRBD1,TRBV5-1,ASSPGQGYGYT
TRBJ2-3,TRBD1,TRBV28,ASSSQGVGTDTQY
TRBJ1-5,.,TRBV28,ASRTGGQPQH
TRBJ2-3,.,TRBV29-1,SVPTAADTQY
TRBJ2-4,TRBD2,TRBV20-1,SASRLAGENIQY
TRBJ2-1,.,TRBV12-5,ASGGTEQF
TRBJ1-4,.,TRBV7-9,ASSPGATNEKLF
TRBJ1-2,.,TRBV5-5,ASGGGLGGYT
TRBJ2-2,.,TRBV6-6,ASISRVPGELF
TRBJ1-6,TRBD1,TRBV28,ASGTAYSPLH
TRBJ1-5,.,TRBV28,ASRERGDPQPQH
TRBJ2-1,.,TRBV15,ATSRVRSGALEQF
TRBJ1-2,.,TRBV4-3,ASSPSWRGGGYT
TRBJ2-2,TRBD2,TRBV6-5,ASSPPLAGTGELF
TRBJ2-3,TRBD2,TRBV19,ASSNPGTSGRFTDTQY
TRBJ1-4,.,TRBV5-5,ASSGTTRGEKLF
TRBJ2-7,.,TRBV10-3,AISRGTDYEQY
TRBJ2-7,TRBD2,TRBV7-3,ASSLVAGGPYEQY
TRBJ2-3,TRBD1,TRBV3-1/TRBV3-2,ASSQGTGATDTQY
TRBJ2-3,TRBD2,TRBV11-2,ASSDGLAGQY
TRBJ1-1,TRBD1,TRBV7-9,ASSLGLPGQGANTEAF
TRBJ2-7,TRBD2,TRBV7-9,ASSLGTSGSSEEQY
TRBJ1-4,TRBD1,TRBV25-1,ASSPGQRTNEKLF
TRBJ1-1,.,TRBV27,ASSSSSGRALNTEAF
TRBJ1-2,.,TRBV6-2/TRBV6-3,ASSSGRGAF
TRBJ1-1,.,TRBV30,AWTKGETLTNTEAF
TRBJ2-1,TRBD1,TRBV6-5,ASSSGTGVIREQF
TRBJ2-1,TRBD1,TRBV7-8,ASSLAPGGSSAYNEQF
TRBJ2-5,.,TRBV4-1,ASSPDRTETQY
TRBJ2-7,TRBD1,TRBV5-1,ASRRDREDEQY
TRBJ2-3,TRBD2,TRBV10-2,ASSGGSGSGTQY
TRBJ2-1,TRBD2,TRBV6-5,ASSSSGSSNIGEQF
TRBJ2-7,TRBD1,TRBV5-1,ASSPGAGTVYEQY
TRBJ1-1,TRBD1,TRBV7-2,ASSQTGLGGAEAF
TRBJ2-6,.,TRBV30,AWTVSGANVLT
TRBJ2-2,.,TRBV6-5,AGARPGSNTGELF
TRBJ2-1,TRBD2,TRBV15,ATTGGGPYNEQF
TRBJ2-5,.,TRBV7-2,ASSFPNRQETQY
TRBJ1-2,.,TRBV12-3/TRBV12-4,ASSLAGTMGYT
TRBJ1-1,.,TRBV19,ASSIPQGLSTEAF